These 29 T cell receptor beta chains share one sample of origin, sequenced in a study of cytomegalovirus exposure and HLA in healthy donors. The PCR made use of 60 Vbeta and 13 Jbeta primers. Sequencing used immunoSEQ multiplex PCR; TCRdb keeps in-frame clones, though not all of them. This sample yields 110,000 to 150,000 clones, of which about 64% are seen a single time; about 4.5% belongs to the top ten. Input material: PBMCs. These receptors originate from a man between 60 and 75 years old in good health and CMV-seronegative.

This chain uses TRBV19 with TRBJ1-2; no definite D call. V was shortened by 4 bases and J by 3 bases, with 18 bases between the two germline ends. Germline CDR1 reads LNHDA; CDR2 reads SQIVND (reference sequence). This CDR3 is 16 amino acids long. The CDR3 is CASSRINGGRDYGYTF. Here the CDR3 DNA reads TGTGCCAGTAGTAGGATCAACGGAGGAAGGGACTATGGCTACACCTTC.

The V gene is TRBV29-1, the J gene TRBJ1-4; TRBD1 might be the D (5 bases). V lost 7 bases and J lost 8, with 14 bases in between. This CDR3 comprises 12 residues. The germline CDR1 and CDR2 sequences are SQVTM and ANQGSEA. The CDR3 sequence: CSARAGGEKLFF. CDR3 sequence (DNA): TGCAGCGCGAGGGCCGGGGGAGAAAAACTGTTTTTT.

V usage is TRBV19 and J usage is TRBJ2-7; TRBD1 is a possible D gene (5 bases). Germline V gives CDR1 LNHDA, CDR2 SQIVND (reference sequence). This CDR3 is 16 amino acids long. Trimming cost V 0 bases and J 2 bases, with 14 bases left between them. CDR3 loop: CASSIDMGQDTYEQYF. As DNA, the CDR3 is TGTGCCAGTAGTATAGATATGGGGCAGGATACCTACGAGCAGTACTTC.

The chain links TRBV9 to TRBJ2-2; no reliable D call. The germline V gene encodes CDR1 SGDLS and CDR2 YYNGEE. The CDR3 is 17 amino acids. V lost 0 bases and J 1 base, leaving 13 bases between the germline ends. The CDR3 reads CASSVAHLTVNTGELFF. In DNA, the CDR3 is TGTGCCAGCAGCGTAGCCCATTTAACAGTGAACACCGGGGAGCTGTTTTTT.

This clone was seen just once. The chain links TRBV10-3 to TRBJ2-2, with 15 bases identical to TRBD2. Germline V lookup: CDR1 ENHRY, CDR2 SYGVKD. This CDR3 is built from 17 residues. J lost 4 bases, V lost 4 bases, and 4 bases had no gene match. This CDR3 is CAISGTSGRALTGELFF. The CDR3 region has the DNA TGTGCCATCAGTGGGACTAGCGGGAGGGCCCTCACCGGGGAGCTGTTTTTT.

The chain joins TRBV7-6 to TRBJ1-3, with 7 nucleotides matching TRBD1. Germline CDR1 is SGHVS and CDR2 is FNYEAQ. The CDR3 covers 18 residues. Germline trimming cut 5 bases from V and 1 base from J; bases unmatched to any gene: 14. Here the CDR3 DNA reads TGTGCCAGCAGCCCCAGAGGAGGACAGGCCAGATCTGGAAACACCATATATTTT. Protein: CASSPRGGQARSGNTIYF.

This sequence joins TRBV9 and TRBJ2-1; possibly TRBD1 for D (6 bases). The ends were cut back, 4 bases at V and 7 bases at J, with 9 bases in the middle. This CDR3 spans 12 amino acids. In germline, CDR1 is SGDLS, CDR2 YYNGEE. CDR3 loop: CASSQGRNEQFF. DNA for the CDR3: TGTGCCAGCAGCCAGGGGAGAAATGAGCAGTTCTTC.

This chain joins TRBV27 and TRBJ2-7; the match to TRBD2 covers 14 bases. The CDR3 contains 15 residues. Looked up from germline, CDR1 is MNHEY and CDR2 is SMNVEV (reference sequence). Trimming cost V 5 bases and J 7 bases; bases outside gene matches: 7. CDR3 sequence reads: CASSPGLAGVKEQYF. In DNA form, the CDR3 reads TGTGCCAGCAGTCCGGGACTAGCGGGAGTCAAGGAGCAGTACTTC.

V and J are TRBV27 and TRBJ1-1; tentative D call: TRBD1 (5 bases). V lost 2 bases, J lost 7 bases, and 11 bases lay in between. Germline V CDR1 and CDR2: MNHEY, SMNVEV (reference sequence). The CDR3 covers 13 residues. The CDR3 reads CASSLRGKDEAFF. In DNA, the CDR3 is TGTGCCAGCAGTTTACGGGGGAAAGATGAAGCTTTCTTT.

This clone was detected only a few times. V gene TRBV6-5 combines with J gene TRBJ2-2, with a weak D call TRBD2 (5 bases). Trimming pared 4 bases from V and 1 base from J, leaving 10 bases between. Germline V gives CDR1 MNHEY, CDR2 SVGAGI. The CDR3 length is 15 residues. For the CDR3, the DNA is TGTGCCAGCAGTTCGGGGAGCGTGAACACCGGGGAGCTGTTTTTT. Protein: CASSSGSVNTGELFF.

The genes are TRBV25-1 and TRBJ2-3, with 8 positions matching TRBD1. V lost 4 bases and J lost 3; bases outside the gene matches: 12. The CDR3 consists of 17 residues. Germline assignment: CDR1 MGHDK and CDR2 SYGVNS. The CDR3 region has the DNA TGTGCCAGCAGTGGGCCCAAGACAGGGGTGGCAACAGATACGCAGTATTTT. Protein: CASSGPKTGVATDTQYF.

The V gene is TRBV7-2, the J gene TRBJ2-7; 8 positions match TRBD1. Trimming removed 0 bases from V and 6 bases from J; junction bases left unmatched: 10. CDR1 and CDR2 from the germline V gene are SGHTA and FQGNSA. This CDR3 spans 16 amino acids. CDR3 in DNA: TGTGCCAGCAGCTTAGCAGGACAGGGATTCGGGCTCGAGCAGTACTTC. Translation: CASSLAGQGFGLEQYF. The complete variable domain, with remaining parts taken from reference TRBV7-2 and TRBJ2-7, reads GAGVSQSPSNKVTEKGKDVELRCDPISGHTALYWYRQSLGQGLEFLIYFQGNSAPDKSGLPSDRFSAERTGGSVSTLTIQRTQQEDSAVYLCASSLAGQGFGLEQYFGPGTRLTVT.

CDR3 sequence reads: CASQTSSPNTDTQYF. DNA of the CDR3: TGTGCCAGCCAAACTAGTAGCCCGAACACAGATACGCAGTATTTT. The rearrangement uses TRBV28 and TRBJ2-3; D may be TRBD2 (5 bases). CDR1 is MDHEN and CDR2 is SYDVKM in the germline V gene. Trimming removed 8 bases from V and 2 bases from J, with 17 bases in between. The CDR3 covers 15 residues.

This chain uses TRBV5-8 with TRBJ2-3, with 7 positions matching TRBD2. The CDR3 has 18 residues. The trim removed 3 bases at V and 2 bases at J, leaving 15 bases unmatched. The V gene's germline CDR1 is SGHTS and CDR2 YDEGEE. In nucleotides, the CDR3 is TGTGCCAGCAGCTCCTATAGCGGGTTCCGAGACCTCACAGATACGCAGTATTTT. Encoded protein: CASSSYSGFRDLTDTQYF.

The J gene is TRBJ1-1, the V gene TRBV15; 7 nucleotides align to TRBD1. CDR3 size: 14 residues. The ends lost 7 bases at V and 1 base at J; junction bases unmatched: 6. Germline CDR1 LNHNV, CDR2 YYDKDF (reference sequence). CDR3 protein: CATKGGRTNTEAFF. The CDR3 bases are TGTGCCACCAAAGGGGGCAGAACGAACACTGAAGCTTTCTTT.

This chain connects TRBV7-2 to TRBJ2-2; TRBD2 aligns across 10 bases. This CDR3 region has 15 residues. Germline CDR1 reads SGHTA; CDR2 reads FQGNSA. The J segment lost 7 bases and the V segment lost 5 bases, leaving 7 bases of the junction unmatched. CDR3 in amino acids: CASSLELAGIGELFF. As DNA, the CDR3 is TGTGCCAGCAGCCTCGAACTAGCGGGAATCGGGGAGCTGTTTTTT.

The chain carries TRBV19 and TRBJ1-1, with TRBD1 matching 7 bases. Germline V gene sequence: CDR1 LNHDA, CDR2 SQIVND (reference sequence). The CDR3 is 12 amino acids. V was clipped by 8 bases and J by 4 bases; unmatched bases: 4. CDR3 amino acids: CASYTGVTEAFF. The CDR3 nucleotides are TGTGCCAGTTATACAGGGGTCACTGAAGCTTTCTTT.

A few counts support this clone. This rearrangement joins TRBV28 to TRBJ2-3; 10 bases match TRBD2. The V gene end was trimmed by 5 bases and the J gene end by 7 bases; junction bases not matched to a gene: 6. The germline V gene encodes CDR1 MDHEN and CDR2 SYDVKM. This CDR3 is 14 amino acids long. The CDR3 reads CASSRLAGDYTQYF. In DNA form, the CDR3 reads TGTGCCAGCAGTCGACTAGCGGGCGATTATACGCAGTATTTT. Variable domain in full (rest from reference TRBV28 and TRBJ2-3): DVKVTQSSRYLVKRTGEKVFLECVQDMDHENMFWYRQDPGLGLRLIYFSYDVKMKEKGDIPEGYSVSREKKERFSLILESASTNQTSMYLCASSRLAGDYTQYFGPGTRLTVL.

V usage is TRBV19 and J usage is TRBJ1-1; TRBD1 aligns across 8 bases. This CDR3 has 15 residues. CDR1 is LNHDA and CDR2 is SQIVND in the germline V gene (reference sequence). After removal of 0 bases from V and 4 bases from J, the junction contained 4 bases not matched to a gene. CDR3 DNA: TGTGCCAGTAGTATAGAGGACAGGGCTGGCACTGAAGCTTTCTTT. Residues: CASSIEDRAGTEAFF.

This chain connects TRBV18 to TRBJ1-6, with TRBD1 matching over 9 bases. The CDR3 runs to 18 residues. The J segment lost 5 bases and the V segment lost 8 bases, leaving 16 bases of the junction unmatched. CDR1 and CDR2 from the germline V gene are KGHSH and LQKENI. The DNA for the CDR3 is TGTGCCAGCGCCCCCACAAAACACCGGGACAGGGATAATTCACCCCTCCACTTT. The encoded protein is CASAPTKHRDRDNSPLHF.

This chain uses TRBV19 with TRBJ1-4; D might be TRBD1 (5 bases). Germline-derived CDR1 and CDR2 are LNHDA and SQIVND (reference sequence). This CDR3 is 14 amino acids long. The V and J ends lost 3 bases and 7 bases respectively, with 12 bases between them. CDR3 nucleotides: TGTGCCAGTAGTATTGGGCAGGGTTTTGAAAAACTGTTTTTT. This translates into CASSIGQGFEKLFF.

The chain couples TRBV10-1 to TRBJ2-7; TRBD2 agrees at 12 bases. Trimming took 10 bases from V and 6 from J; bases not matched to a gene: 10. Looked up from germline, CDR1 is WNHNN and CDR2 is SYGVQD (reference sequence). The CDR3 is 14 amino acids. CDR3 DNA: TGCGCCACCGCGACTAGCGGGAGTCGTTTCGAGCAGTACTTC. Translated: CATATSGSRFEQYF.

The J gene is TRBJ2-7, the V gene TRBV6-1; 10 bases map to TRBD1. Per the germline V gene, CDR1 is MNHNS and CDR2 is SASEGT. The J segment lost 6 bases and the V segment lost 11 bases, leaving 7 bases of the junction unmatched. CDR3 length: 12 amino acids. CDR3 coding DNA: TGTGCCGGATTAGGACAGGGGGGCGAGCAGTACTTC. Translating gives CAGLGQGGEQYF.

This clone was recorded only once. The chain joins TRBV14 to TRBJ2-1, with 13 bases identical to TRBD2. V lost 4 bases and J lost 6; bases outside the gene matches: 9. This CDR3 spans 17 amino acids. CDR1 SGHDN and CDR2 FVKESK come from the germline V gene. The CDR3 bases are TGTGCCAGCAGCCGACGACTCGGGACTAGCGGGGTCAATGAGCAGTTCTTC. Translated, it gives CASSRRLGTSGVNEQFF.

The chain employs TRBV2 and TRBJ2-1, with 13 bases aligning to TRBD2. This CDR3 comprises 15 residues. V dropped 6 bases and J dropped 5; count of bases not matched to a gene: 4. Germline CDR1 is SNHLY and CDR2 is FYNNEI. The CDR3 DNA follows: TGTGCCAGCAGGGCCGGGACTAGCGGGAACAATGAGCAGTTCTTC. This encodes CASRAGTSGNNEQFF.

This clone was detected only a few times. The chain employs TRBV19 and TRBJ2-2; 12 nucleotides match TRBD2. J gave up 8 bases and V 0 bases, and 10 bases lay outside the gene matches. There are 18 residues in the CDR3. Per the germline V gene, CDR1 is LNHDA and CDR2 is SQIVND (reference sequence). CDR3 protein: CASSIDGPSGRALGELFF. CDR3 DNA: TGTGCCAGTAGTATAGATGGTCCTAGCGGGAGGGCCTTAGGGGAGCTGTTTTTT.

For this clone: The junction shows a germline mismatch at one end, possibly a read error. The chain uses TRBV6-5 and TRBJ1-1, with D uncertain. The germline V gene encodes CDR1 MNHEY and CDR2 SVGAGI. The CDR3 extends over 9 amino acids. This CDR3 reads CASTSEGIF. The CDR3 region has the DNA TGTGCCAGCACCTCGGAGGGAATCTTT.

The rearrangement uses TRBV4-2 and TRBJ2-5, with TRBD1 matching 12 bases. The V and J ends lost 0 bases and 4 bases, in that order; junction bases with no gene match: 3. CDR1 is LGHNA, CDR2 YNFKEQ, per germline. The CDR3 runs to 16 residues. CDR3 sequence (DNA): TGTGCCAGCAGCCAAGATGGGACAGGGGGCGTAGAGACCCAGTACTTC. Its translation: CASSQDGTGGVETQYF.

This clone appeared a single time. The chain links TRBV29-1 to TRBJ2-2, with a tentative D call TRBD2 (5 bases). Trimming cost V 6 bases and J 6 bases, with 8 bases left between them. The CDR3 has 11 residues. Per the germline V gene, CDR1 is SQVTM and CDR2 is ANQGSEA. Written as DNA, the CDR3 is TGCAGCGTGAGGGATGCCGGGGAGCTGTTTTTT. Residues: CSVRDAGELFF.